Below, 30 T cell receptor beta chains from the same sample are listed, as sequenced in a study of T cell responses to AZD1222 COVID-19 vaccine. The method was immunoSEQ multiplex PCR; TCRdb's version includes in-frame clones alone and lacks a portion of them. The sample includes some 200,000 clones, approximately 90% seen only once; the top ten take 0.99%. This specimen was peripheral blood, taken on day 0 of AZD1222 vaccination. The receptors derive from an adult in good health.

For the CDR3, the DNA is TGTGCCAGCAGTTTTTTATACGGGGACAATGAGCAGTTCTTC. It yields the protein CASSFLYGDNEQFF. V and J are TRBV27 and TRBJ2-1; D possibly corresponds to TRBD2 (5 bases). Germline CDR1 MNHEY, CDR2 SMNVEV (reference sequence). This CDR3 comprises 14 residues. Trimming removed 3 bases at V and 5 bases at J, with 11 bases between.

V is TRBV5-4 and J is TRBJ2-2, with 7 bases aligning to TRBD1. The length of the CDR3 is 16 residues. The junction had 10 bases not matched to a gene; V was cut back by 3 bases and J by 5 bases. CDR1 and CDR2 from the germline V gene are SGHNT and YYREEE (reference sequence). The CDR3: CASSSRGGVGTGELFF. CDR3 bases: TGTGCCAGCAGCTCTCGAGGGGGCGTGGGGACCGGGGAGCTGTTTTTT.

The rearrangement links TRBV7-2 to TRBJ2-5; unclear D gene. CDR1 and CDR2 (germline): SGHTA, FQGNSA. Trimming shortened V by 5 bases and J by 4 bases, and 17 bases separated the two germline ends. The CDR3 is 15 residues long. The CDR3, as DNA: TGTGCCAGCAGCCCGATTGGCAGCCCGTTAGAGACCCAGTACTTC. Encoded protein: CASSPIGSPLETQYF.

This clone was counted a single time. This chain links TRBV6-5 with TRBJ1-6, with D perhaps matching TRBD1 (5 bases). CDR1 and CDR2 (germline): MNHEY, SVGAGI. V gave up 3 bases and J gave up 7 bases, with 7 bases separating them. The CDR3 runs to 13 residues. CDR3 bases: TGTGCCAGCAGTTATGAGGGGAATTCACCCCTCCACTTT. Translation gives CASSYEGNSPLHF.

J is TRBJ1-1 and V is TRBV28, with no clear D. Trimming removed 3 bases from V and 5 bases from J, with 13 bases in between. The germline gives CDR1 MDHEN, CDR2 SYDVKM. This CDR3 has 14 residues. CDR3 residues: CASSFQVRTTEAFF. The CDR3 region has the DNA TGTGCCAGCAGTTTTCAGGTTCGTACTACTGAAGCTTTCTTT.

The CDR3 reads CASSSRQGSGVTQYF. CDR3 sequence (DNA): TGTGCCAGCAGTTCCCGACAGGGGTCAGGCGTGACGCAGTATTTT. This rearrangement joins TRBV2 to TRBJ2-3; TRBD1 matches at 8 bases. Germline V gene lookup returns CDR1 SNHLY and CDR2 FYNNEI. This CDR3 spans 15 amino acids. The V gene end was trimmed by 5 bases and the J gene end by 9 bases; junction bases not matched to a gene: 13.

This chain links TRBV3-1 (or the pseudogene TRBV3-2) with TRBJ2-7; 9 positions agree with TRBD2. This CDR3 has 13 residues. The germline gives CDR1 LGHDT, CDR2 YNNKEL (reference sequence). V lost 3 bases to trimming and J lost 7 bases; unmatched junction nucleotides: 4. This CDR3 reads CASSQGLAGEQYF. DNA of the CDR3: TGTGCCAGCAGCCAGGGACTAGCCGGGGAGCAGTACTTC.

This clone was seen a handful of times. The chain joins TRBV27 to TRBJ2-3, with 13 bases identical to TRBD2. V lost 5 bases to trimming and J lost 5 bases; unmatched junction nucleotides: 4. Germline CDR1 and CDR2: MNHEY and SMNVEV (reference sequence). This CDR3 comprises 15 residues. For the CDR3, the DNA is TGTGCCAGCAGTCTCGGACTAGCGGGAGTAGATACGCAGTATTTT. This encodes CASSLGLAGVDTQYF.

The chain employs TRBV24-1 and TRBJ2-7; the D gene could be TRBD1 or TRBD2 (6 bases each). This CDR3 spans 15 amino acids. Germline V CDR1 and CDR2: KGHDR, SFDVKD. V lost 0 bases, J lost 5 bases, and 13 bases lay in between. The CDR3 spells CATSDLNREVNEQYF. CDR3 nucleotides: TGTGCCACCAGTGATTTGAACAGGGAGGTCAACGAGCAGTACTTC.

The CDR3 loop is CASSLRTNYGYTF. The CDR3 nucleotides read TGTGCCAGCAGCTTGAGGACTAACTATGGCTACACCTTC. The chain joins TRBV11-2 to TRBJ1-2; D is unclear. V dropped 3 bases and J dropped 0 bases, with 5 bases sitting between them. This CDR3 spans 13 amino acids. Germline CDR1 reads SGHAT; CDR2 reads FQNNGV.

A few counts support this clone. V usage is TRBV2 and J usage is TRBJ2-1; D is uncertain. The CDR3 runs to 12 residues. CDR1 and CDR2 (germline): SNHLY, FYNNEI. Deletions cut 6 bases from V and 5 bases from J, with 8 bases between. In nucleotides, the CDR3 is TGTGCCAGCAGGGGCCAGGACAATGAGCAGTTCTTC. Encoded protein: CASRGQDNEQFF.

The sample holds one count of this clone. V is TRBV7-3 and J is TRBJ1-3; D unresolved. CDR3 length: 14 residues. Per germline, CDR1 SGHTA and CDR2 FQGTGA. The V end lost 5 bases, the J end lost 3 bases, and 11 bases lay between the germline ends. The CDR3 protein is CASSPTVDGNTIYF. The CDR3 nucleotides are TGTGCCAGCAGCCCAACAGTTGATGGAAACACCATATATTTT.

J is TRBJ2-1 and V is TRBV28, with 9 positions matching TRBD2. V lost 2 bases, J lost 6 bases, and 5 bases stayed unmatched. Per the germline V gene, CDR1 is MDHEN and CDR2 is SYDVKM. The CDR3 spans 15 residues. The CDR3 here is CASSLGSGSFNEQFF. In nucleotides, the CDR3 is TGTGCCAGCAGTTTAGGTAGCGGGAGTTTCAATGAGCAGTTCTTC.

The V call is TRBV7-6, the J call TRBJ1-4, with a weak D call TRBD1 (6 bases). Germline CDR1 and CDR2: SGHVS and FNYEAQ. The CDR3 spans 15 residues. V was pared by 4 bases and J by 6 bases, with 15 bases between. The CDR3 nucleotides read TGTGCCAGCAGCTCCTCCTTGGACAGCTATGAAAAACTGTTTTTT. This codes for CASSSSLDSYEKLFF.

The CDR3 nucleotides read TGTGCCAGCTCACCACCTACAAGGCTCTACGAGCAGTACTTC. Its translation: CASSPPTRLYEQYF. The J gene is TRBJ2-7, the V gene TRBV18; no reliable D call. V lost 0 bases and J 3 bases, leaving 9 bases between the germline ends. In germline, CDR1 is KGHSH, CDR2 LQKENI. The CDR3 is 14 residues long.

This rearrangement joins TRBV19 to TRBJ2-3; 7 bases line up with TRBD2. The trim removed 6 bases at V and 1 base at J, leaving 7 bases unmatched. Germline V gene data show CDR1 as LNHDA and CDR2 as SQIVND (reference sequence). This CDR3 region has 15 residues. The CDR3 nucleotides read TGTGCCAGTAGCGCGAGGCTAGCGGGCACAGATACGCAGTATTTT. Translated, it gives CASSARLAGTDTQYF.

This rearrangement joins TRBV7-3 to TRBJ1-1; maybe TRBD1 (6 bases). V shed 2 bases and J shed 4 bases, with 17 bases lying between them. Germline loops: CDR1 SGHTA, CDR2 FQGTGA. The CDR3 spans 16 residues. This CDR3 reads CASSLLGQRVSTEAFF. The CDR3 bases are TGTGCCAGCAGCTTACTAGGACAGAGGGTAAGCACTGAAGCTTTCTTT.

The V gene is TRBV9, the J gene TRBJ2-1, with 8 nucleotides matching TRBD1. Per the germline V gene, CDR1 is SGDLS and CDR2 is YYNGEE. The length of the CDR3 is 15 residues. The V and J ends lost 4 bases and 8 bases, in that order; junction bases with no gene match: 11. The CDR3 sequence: CASSFSTGQVHEQFF. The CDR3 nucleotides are TGTGCCAGCAGCTTCTCGACGGGACAGGTACATGAGCAGTTCTTC.

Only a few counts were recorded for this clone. The CDR3: CASGMNTEAFF. The CDR3 region has the DNA TGTGCTAGTGGTATGAACACTGAAGCTTTCTTT. The chain employs TRBV12-5 and TRBJ1-1; no reliable D call. The germline CDR1 and CDR2 sequences are LGHNT and FRNRAP. The CDR3 extends over 11 amino acids. V shed 5 bases and J shed 0 bases, with 1 base lying between them.

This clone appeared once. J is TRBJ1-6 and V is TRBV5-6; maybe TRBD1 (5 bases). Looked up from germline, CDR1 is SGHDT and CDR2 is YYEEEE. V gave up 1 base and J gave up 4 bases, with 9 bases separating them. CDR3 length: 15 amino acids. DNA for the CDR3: TGTGCCAGCAGCTTGTGGGGGGGGTATAATTCACCCCTCCACTTT. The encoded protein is CASSLWGGYNSPLHF.

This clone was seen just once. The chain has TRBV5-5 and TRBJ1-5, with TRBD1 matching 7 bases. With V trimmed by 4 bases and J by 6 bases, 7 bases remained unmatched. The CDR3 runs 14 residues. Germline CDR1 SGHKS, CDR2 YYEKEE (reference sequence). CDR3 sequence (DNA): TGTGCCAGCAGCCCGACAGGGTTGGGTCAGCCCCAGCATTTT. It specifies CASSPTGLGQPQHF. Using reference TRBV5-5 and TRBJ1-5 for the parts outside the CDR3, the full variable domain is DAGVTQSPTHLIKTRGQQVTLRCSPISGHKSVSWYQQVLGQGPQFIFQYYEKEERGRGNFPDRFSARQFPNYSSELNVNALLLGDSALYLCASSPTGLGQPQHFGDGTRLSIL.

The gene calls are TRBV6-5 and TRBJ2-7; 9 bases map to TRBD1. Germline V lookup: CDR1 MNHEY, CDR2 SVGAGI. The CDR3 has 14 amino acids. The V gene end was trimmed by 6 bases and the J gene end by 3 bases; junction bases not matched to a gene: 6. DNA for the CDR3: TGTGCCAGCAGCCGTAGACAGGGGGGCTACGAGCAGTACTTC. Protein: CASSRRQGGYEQYF.

CDR3 sequence reads: CASTHRGGHEQYF. CDR3 coding DNA: TGTGCCAGCACCCACCGTGGGGGGCACGAGCAGTACTTC. The chain has TRBV3-1 (or the pseudogene TRBV3-2) and TRBJ2-7; D may be TRBD1 or TRBD2 (6 bases each). Trimming took 7 bases from V and 5 from J, leaving 15 bases between them. CDR1 and CDR2 (germline): LGHDT, YNNKEL (reference sequence). The CDR3 is 13 residues long.

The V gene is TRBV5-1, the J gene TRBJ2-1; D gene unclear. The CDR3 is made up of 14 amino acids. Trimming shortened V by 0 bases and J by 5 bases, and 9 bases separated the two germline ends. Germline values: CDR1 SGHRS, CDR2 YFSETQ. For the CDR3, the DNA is TGCGCCAGCAGCTTGGGTGCAGTTGACAATGAGCAGTTCTTC. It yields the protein CASSLGAVDNEQFF.

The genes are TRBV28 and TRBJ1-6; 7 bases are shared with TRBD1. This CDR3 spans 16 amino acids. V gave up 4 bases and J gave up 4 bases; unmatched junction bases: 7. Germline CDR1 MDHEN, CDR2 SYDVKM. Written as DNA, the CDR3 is TGTGCCAGCAGTTCGCGACAGGGTGGTTATAATTCACCCCTCCACTTT. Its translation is CASSSRQGGYNSPLHF.

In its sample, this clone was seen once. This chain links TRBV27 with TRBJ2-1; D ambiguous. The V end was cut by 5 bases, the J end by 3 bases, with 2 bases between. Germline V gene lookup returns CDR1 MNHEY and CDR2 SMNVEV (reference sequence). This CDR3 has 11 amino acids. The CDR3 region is CASSNYNEQFF. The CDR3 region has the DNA TGTGCCAGCAGTAACTACAATGAGCAGTTCTTC.

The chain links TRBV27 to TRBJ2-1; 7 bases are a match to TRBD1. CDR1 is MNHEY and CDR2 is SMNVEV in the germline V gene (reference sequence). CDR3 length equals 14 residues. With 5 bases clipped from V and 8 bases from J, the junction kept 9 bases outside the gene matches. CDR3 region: CASSNRDRTDEQFF. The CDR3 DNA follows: TGTGCCAGCAGTAACCGGGACAGAACCGATGAGCAGTTCTTC.

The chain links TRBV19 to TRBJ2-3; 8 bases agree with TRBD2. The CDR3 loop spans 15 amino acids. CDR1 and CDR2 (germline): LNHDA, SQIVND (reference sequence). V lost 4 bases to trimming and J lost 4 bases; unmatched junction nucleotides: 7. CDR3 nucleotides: TGTGCCAGTAGTACCGGGACTAGTTTGTCAGATACGCAGTATTTT. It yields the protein CASSTGTSLSDTQYF.

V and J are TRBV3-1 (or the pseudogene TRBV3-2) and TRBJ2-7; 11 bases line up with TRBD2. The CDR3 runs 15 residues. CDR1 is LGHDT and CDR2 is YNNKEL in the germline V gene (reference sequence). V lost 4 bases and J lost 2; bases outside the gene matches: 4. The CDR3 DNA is TGTGCCAGCAGCCCAAGACTAGCGGGACCCTACGAGCAGTACTTC. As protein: CASSPRLAGPYEQYF.

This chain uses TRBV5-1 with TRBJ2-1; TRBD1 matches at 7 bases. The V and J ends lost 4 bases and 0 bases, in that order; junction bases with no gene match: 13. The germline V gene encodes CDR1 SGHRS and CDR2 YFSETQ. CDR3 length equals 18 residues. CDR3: CASSTPSGQFLSYNEQFF. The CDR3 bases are TGCGCCAGCAGCACGCCTTCGGGACAGTTCCTCTCCTACAATGAGCAGTTCTTC.